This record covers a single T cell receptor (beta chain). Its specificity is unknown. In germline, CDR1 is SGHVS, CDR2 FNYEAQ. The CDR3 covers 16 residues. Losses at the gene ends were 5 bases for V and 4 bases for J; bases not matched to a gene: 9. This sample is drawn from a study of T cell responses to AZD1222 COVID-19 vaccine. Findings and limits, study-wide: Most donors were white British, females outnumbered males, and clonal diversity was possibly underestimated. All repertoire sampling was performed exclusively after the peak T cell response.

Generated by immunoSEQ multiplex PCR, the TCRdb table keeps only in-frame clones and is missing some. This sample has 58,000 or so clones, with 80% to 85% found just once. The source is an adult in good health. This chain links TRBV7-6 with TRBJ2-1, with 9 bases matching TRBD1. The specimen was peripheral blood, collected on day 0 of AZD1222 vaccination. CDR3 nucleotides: TGTGCCAGCAGCACAGGGGGCAGGGGGGATTACAATGAGCAGTTCTTC. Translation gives CASSTGGRGDYNEQFF.